Listed below are T cell receptor beta chains from one sample, sequenced in a study of blood T cell repertoires in COVID-19. TCRdb keeps only in-frame clones here, not all; method: immunoSEQ multiplex PCR. In the table there are around 300,000 clones, 90% of which are singletons. Material for sequencing was PBMCs or T cells enriched from blood (not recorded which). The receptor source for this set is a woman younger than 30 with acute COVID-19. CDR3s include the opening cysteine and the closing phenylalanine or tryptophan. A D gene is named only where the DNA matches it firmly. Clone sizes are given selectively: once, few, many, or a class where the clone is expanded.

j_call,clone_size,d_call,v_call,cdr3_aa,cdr3_nt
TRBJ2-1,.,TRBD2,TRBV6-2/TRBV6-3,CASSFGQGAGTSGSSYNEQFF,TGTGCCAGCAGTTTCGGACAGGGGGCCGGGACTAGCGGGAGCTCCTACAATGAGCAGTTCTTC
TRBJ2-1,.,TRBD1,TRBV2,CASREGTGAYQRGFF,TGTGCCAGCAGAGAAGGGACAGGGGCCTACCAAAGAGGGTTCTTC
TRBJ2-3,.,TRBD1,TRBV4-3,CASSRAQGASTDTQYF,TGCGCCAGCAGCCGGGCACAGGGGGCGAGCACAGATACGCAGTATTTT
TRBJ1-3,once,TRBD1,TRBV6-5,CASSNWRDRARNTIYF,TGTGCCAGCAGTAACTGGAGGGACAGGGCAAGAAACACCATATATTTT
TRBJ2-7,.,TRBD2,TRBV30,CAWRVPTGTRIFTEQYF,TGTGCCTGGAGAGTACCCACCGGGACTAGAATCTTTACCGAGCAGTACTTC
TRBJ2-7,.,TRBD1,TRBV5-5,CASSLVDRGWHEQYF,TGTGCCAGCAGCTTAGTGGACAGGGGCTGGCACGAGCAGTACTTC
TRBJ1-5,.,.,TRBV12-3/TRBV12-4,CASSFSPNQPQHF,TGTGCCAGCAGTTTCAGTCCAAATCAGCCCCAGCATTTT
TRBJ2-7,.,.,TRBV7-2,CASSLIARGFTYEQYF,TGTGCCAGCAGCCTAATAGCCAGGGGCTTCACCTACGAGCAGTACTTC
TRBJ1-6,once,.,TRBV7-9,CASSLGGGRGSPLHF,TGTGCCAGCAGCTTAGGAGGGGGTAGGGGTTCACCCCTCCACTTT
TRBJ2-5,.,.,TRBV9,CASSVALAGQETQYF,TGTGCCAGCAGCGTAGCTCTCGCAGGACAAGAGACCCAGTACTTC
TRBJ1-6,.,.,TRBV2,CASREIGGNSPLHF,TGTGCCAGCAGGGAAATCGGAGGTAATTCACCCCTCCACTTT
TRBJ2-5,.,TRBD2,TRBV6-8,CASSQAGNQETQYF,TGTGCCAGCAGCCAAGCGGGGAACCAAGAGACCCAGTACTTC
TRBJ1-5,once,.,TRBV9,CASSYTGLGPQHF,TGTGCCAGCAGCTACACGGGGTTAGGGCCCCAGCATTTT
TRBJ2-3,.,.,TRBV6-6,CASSQLKTDPDTQYF,TGTGCCAGCAGCCAACTGAAGACTGACCCAGATACGCAGTATTTT
TRBJ1-2,.,.,TRBV5-8,CASSFRFGDYGYTF,TGTGCCAGCAGTTTCAGGTTCGGGGACTATGGCTACACCTTC
TRBJ1-5,.,TRBD1,TRBV6-2/TRBV6-3,CASSRSDRGFQPQHF,TGTGCCAGCAGTCGCTCAGACAGGGGGTTTCAGCCCCAGCATTTT
TRBJ2-1,.,TRBD1,TRBV14,CASSQDPYGQGGNEQFF,TGTGCCAGCAGCCAAGATCCCTACGGACAGGGGGGCAATGAGCAGTTCTTC
TRBJ1-1,.,.,TRBV10-1,CASSLGMGTEAFF,TGCGCCAGCAGTCTAGGAATGGGCACTGAAGCTTTCTTT